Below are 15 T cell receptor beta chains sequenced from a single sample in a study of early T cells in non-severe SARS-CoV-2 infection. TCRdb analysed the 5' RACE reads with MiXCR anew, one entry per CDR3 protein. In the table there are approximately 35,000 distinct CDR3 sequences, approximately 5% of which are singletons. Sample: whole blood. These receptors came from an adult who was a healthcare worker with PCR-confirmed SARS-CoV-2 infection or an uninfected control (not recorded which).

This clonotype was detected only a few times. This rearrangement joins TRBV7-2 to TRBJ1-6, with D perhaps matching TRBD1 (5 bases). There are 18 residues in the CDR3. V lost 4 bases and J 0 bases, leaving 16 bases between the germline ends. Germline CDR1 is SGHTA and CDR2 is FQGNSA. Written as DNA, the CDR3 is TGTGCCAGCAGCTCACACCCCCCAGGGAGCTCCTATAATTCACCCCTCCACTTT. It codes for CASSSHPPGSSYNSPLHF. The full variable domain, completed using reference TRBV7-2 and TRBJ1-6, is GAGVSQSPSNKVTEKGKDVELRCDPISGHTALYWYRQSLGQGLEFLIYFQGNSAPDKSGLPSDRFSAERTGGSVSTLTIQRTQQEDSAVYLCASSSHPPGSSYNSPLHFGNGTRLTVT.

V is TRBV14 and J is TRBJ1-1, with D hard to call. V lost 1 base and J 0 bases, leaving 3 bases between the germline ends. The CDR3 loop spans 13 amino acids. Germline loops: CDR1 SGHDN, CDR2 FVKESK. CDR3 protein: CASSQVLNTEAFF. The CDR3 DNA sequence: TGTGCCAGCAGCCAAGTACTGAACACTGAAGCTTTCTTT.

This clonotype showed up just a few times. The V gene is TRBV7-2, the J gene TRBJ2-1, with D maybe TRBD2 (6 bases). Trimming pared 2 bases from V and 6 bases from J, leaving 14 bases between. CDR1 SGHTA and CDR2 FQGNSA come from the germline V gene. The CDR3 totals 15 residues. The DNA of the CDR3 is TGTGCCAGCAGCTTATCCGGGGGAGGCTCCAATGAGCAGTTCTTC. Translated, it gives CASSLSGGGSNEQFF.

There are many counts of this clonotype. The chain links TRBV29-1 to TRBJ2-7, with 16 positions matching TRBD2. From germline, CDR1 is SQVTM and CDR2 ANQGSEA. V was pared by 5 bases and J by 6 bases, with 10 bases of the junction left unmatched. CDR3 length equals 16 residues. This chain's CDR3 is CSVPGLAGGTEGEQYF. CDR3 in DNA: TGCAGCGTTCCGGGACTAGCGGGGGGGACGGAAGGCGAGCAGTACTTC.

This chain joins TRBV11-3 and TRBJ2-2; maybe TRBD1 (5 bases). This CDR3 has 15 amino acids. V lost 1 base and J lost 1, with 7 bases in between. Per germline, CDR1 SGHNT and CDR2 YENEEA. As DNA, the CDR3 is TGTGCCAGCAGCTTAGGAGGACAGAACACCGGGGAGCTGTTTTTT. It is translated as CASSLGGQNTGELFF.

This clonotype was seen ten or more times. The CDR3 region has the DNA TGCGCCAGCAGCCAAGATCGCGGGGGCTCCTACGAGCAGTACTTC. Its translation: CASSQDRGGSYEQYF. The chain has TRBV4-1 and TRBJ2-7; 7 nucleotides agree with TRBD2. This CDR3 is 15 amino acids long. The V gene end was trimmed by 0 bases and the J gene end by 0 bases; junction bases not matched to a gene: 2. CDR1 is MGHRA and CDR2 is YSYEKL in the germline V gene.

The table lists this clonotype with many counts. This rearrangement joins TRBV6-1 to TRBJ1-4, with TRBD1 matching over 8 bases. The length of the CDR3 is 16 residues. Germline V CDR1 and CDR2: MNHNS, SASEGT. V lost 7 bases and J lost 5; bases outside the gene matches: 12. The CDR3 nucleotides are TGTGCCAGCATCTCAAAAGCGGACAGGGCAAATGAAAAACTGTTTTTT. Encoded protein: CASISKADRANEKLFF.

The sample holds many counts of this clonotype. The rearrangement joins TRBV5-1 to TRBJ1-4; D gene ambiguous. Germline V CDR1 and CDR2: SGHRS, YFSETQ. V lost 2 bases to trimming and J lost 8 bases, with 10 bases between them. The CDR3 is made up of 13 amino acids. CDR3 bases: TGCGCCAGCAGCTTTGGAGCGAAGGAAAAACTGTTTTTT. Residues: CASSFGAKEKLFF.

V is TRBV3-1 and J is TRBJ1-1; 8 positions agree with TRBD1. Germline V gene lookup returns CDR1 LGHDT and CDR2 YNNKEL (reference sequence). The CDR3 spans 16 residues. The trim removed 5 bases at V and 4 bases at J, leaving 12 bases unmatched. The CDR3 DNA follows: TGTGCCAGCAGCGGAGGGACAGGAGATGTGGGCACTGAAGCTTTCTTT. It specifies CASSGGTGDVGTEAFF.

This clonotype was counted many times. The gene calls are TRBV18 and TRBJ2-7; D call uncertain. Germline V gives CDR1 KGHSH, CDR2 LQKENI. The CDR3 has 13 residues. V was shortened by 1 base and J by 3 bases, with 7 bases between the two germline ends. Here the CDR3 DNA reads TGTGCCAGCTCACCACTGAACAGCTACGAGCAGTACTTC. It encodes CASSPLNSYEQYF.

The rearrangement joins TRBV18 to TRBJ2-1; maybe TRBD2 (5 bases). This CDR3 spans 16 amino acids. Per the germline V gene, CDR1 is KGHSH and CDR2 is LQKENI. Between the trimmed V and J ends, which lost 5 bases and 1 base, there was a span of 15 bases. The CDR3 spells CASSSLGIGSYNEQFF. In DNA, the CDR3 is TGTGCCAGCTCATCACTAGGGATAGGATCCTACAATGAGCAGTTCTTC.

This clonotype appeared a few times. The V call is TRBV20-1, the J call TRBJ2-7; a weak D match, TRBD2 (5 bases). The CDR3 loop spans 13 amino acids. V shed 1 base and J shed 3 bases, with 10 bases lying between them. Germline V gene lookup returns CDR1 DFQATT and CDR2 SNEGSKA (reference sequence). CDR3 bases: TGCAGTGCTAGAGTCGTCGGGGACTACGAGCAGTACTTC. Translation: CSARVVGDYEQYF.

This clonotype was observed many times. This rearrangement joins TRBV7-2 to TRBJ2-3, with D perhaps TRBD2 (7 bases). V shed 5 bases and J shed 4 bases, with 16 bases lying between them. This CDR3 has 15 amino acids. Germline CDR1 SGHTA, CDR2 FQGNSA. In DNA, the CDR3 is TGTGCCAGCAGCCCTAGAGGGGGGGTGCCAGATACGCAGTATTTT. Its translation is CASSPRGGVPDTQYF.

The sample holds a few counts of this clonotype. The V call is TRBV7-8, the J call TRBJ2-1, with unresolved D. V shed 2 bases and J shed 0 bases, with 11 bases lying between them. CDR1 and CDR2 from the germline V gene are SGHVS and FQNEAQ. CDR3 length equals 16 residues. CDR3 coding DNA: TGTGCCAGCAGCTTACGGGCGGATAGCTCCTACAATGAGCAGTTCTTC. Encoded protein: CASSLRADSSYNEQFF.

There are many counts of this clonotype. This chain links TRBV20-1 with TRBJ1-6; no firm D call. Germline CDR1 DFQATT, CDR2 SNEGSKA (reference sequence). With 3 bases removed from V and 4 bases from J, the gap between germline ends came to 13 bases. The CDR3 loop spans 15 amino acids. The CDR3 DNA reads TGCAGTGCTAGTATTCTGAAGATGTATAATTCACCCCTCCACTTT. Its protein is CSASILKMYNSPLHF.